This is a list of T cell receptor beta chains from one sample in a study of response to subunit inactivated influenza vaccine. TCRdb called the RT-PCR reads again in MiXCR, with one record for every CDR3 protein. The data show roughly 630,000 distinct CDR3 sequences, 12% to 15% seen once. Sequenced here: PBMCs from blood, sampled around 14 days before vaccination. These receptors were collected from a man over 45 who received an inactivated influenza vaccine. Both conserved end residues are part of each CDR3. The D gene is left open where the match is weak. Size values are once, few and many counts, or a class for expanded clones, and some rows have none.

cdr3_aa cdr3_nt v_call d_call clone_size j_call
CASSPSGSGELFF TGTGCCAGCAGTCCGTCTGGAAGCGGGGAGCTGTTTTTT TRBV12-3/TRBV12-4 . many TRBJ2-2
CASNTGQGLPNEQFF TGTGCCAGCAATACGGGACAGGGCCTCCCCAATGAGCAGTTCTTC TRBV6-2/TRBV6-3 TRBD1 few TRBJ2-1
CASSSGQRIFNYGYTF TGTGCCAGCAGCTCAGGACAGAGGATCTTTAACTATGGCTACACCTTC TRBV5-6 . . TRBJ1-2
CASSLGGVGDRRNEQFF TGTGCCAGCAGCTTAGGAGGGGTTGGGGACAGGCGCAATGAGCAGTTCTTC TRBV11-3 TRBD1 few TRBJ2-1
CSARPDRGNVYEQYF TGCAGTGCGCGCCCTGACAGGGGGAACGTCTACGAGCAGTACTTC TRBV20-1 TRBD1 . TRBJ2-7
CSARDEVSGVVYEQYF TGCAGTGCTAGAGATGAGGTATCAGGGGTCGTCTACGAGCAGTACTTC TRBV20-1 . . TRBJ2-7
CASSLRRDYNEQFF TGTGCCAGCAGCTTACGCAGGGACTACAATGAGCAGTTCTTC TRBV7-8 . few TRBJ2-1
CASSTSRDRVYEQYF TGTGCCAGCAGCACCAGCAGGGACAGGGTTTACGAGCAGTACTTC TRBV7-9 TRBD1 . TRBJ2-7
CASSLAQSYNEQFF TGCGCCAGCAGCTTAGCACAATCCTACAATGAGCAGTTCTTC TRBV5-1 . . TRBJ2-1
CASSLGIWDTQYF TGTGCTAGCAGCTTAGGAATTTGGGATACGCAGTATTTT TRBV7-7 . few TRBJ2-3
CASSSDRTTDTQYF TGTGCCAGCAGCTCGGACAGGACCACAGATACGCAGTATTTT TRBV9 TRBD1 . TRBJ2-3
CASSQMHLGGYEQYF TGTGCCAGCAGCCAAATGCACCTTGGGGGGTACGAGCAGTACTTC TRBV3-1 . few TRBJ2-7
CAWSVNWEQYF TGTGCCTGGAGTGTAAACTGGGAGCAGTACTTC TRBV30 . few TRBJ2-7
CASTPSGRTNTGELFF TGTGCCTCTACTCCGAGCGGGAGGACGAACACCGGGGAGCTGTTTTTT TRBV30 TRBD2 few TRBJ2-2
CASSYGMGGVGVF TGTGCCAGCAGTTATGGGATGGGCGGGGTTGGTGTCTTC TRBV6-2/TRBV6-3 . . TRBJ2-1
CASSPQADYEQYF TGCGCCAGCAGTCCGCAGGCCGATTACGAGCAGTACTTC TRBV5-1 . . TRBJ2-7
CASSLDLGDYGYTF TGTGCCAGCAGCTTAGATCTCGGGGATTATGGCTACACCTTC TRBV11-2 . . TRBJ1-2
CASSQARGPAKNIQYF TGCGCCAGCAGCCAGGCACGCGGCCCAGCCAAAAACATTCAGTACTTC TRBV4-3 . few TRBJ2-4
CASSQDPGGPFREQFF TGCGCCAGCAGCCAAGATCCGGGGGGGCCATTCCGTGAGCAGTTCTTC TRBV4-3 TRBD2 few TRBJ2-1
CASSQESGTTSSYEQYF TGTGCCAGCAGCCAAGAATCCGGGACTACCTCCTCCTACGAGCAGTACTTC TRBV4-2 TRBD2 . TRBJ2-7
CASSPTTGELFF TGTGCCAGCTCACCGACCACCGGGGAGCTGTTTTTT TRBV18 . many TRBJ2-2
CASSTPGTPGANVLTF TGTGCCAGCAGCACACCTGGTACCCCTGGGGCCAACGTCCTGACTTTC TRBV5-6 . few TRBJ2-6
CASSETGYSGANVLTF TGCGCCAGCAGCGAGACAGGCTACTCTGGGGCCAACGTCCTGACTTTC TRBV5-1 . . TRBJ2-6
CASSFGSGPYNEQFF TGTGCCAGCAGCTTTGGTAGCGGACCTTACAATGAGCAGTTCTTC TRBV11-3 . . TRBJ2-1
CASSRVGVPYEQYF TGTGCCAGCAGCCGGGTAGGGGTACCCTACGAGCAGTACTTC TRBV3-1 . few TRBJ2-7
CASSLETADLTGELFF TGTGCCAGCAGCTTAGAGACAGCCGATCTCACCGGGGAGCTGTTTTTT TRBV11-2 . . TRBJ2-2
CASNSGGGTEFYF TGTGCCAGCAACAGCGGGGGCGGGACAGAATTTTACTTC TRBV2 . . TRBJ2-5
CASSDFTASTYTQYF TGTGCCAGCAGTGATTTTACGGCTTCCACATATACGCAGTATTTT TRBV2 . . TRBJ2-3
CASSYPGLAGVPSSYNEQFF TGTGCCAGCAGTTATCCGGGACTAGCGGGAGTCCCTAGCTCCTACAATGAGCAGTTCTTC TRBV6-2/TRBV6-3 TRBD2 many TRBJ2-1
CASSLAAGADTQYF TGTGCCAGCAGCTTGGCGGCAGGGGCAGATACGCAGTATTTT TRBV5-5 . many TRBJ2-3
CASSYPTGTIGRTGELFF TGTGCCAGCAGTTACCCTACCGGGACTATTGGTCGGACCGGGGAGCTGTTTTTT TRBV6-2/TRBV6-3 TRBD2 . TRBJ2-2
CSARETGGPDTQYF TGCAGTGCTAGAGAGACGGGGGGGCCAGATACGCAGTATTTT TRBV20-1 TRBD2 once TRBJ2-3
CAWGAHTADTQYF TGTGCCTGGGGGGCCCATACAGCAGATACGCAGTATTTT TRBV30 . . TRBJ2-3
CASSLAPGQVGETQYF TGTGCCAGCAGCTTAGCGCCGGGGCAGGTTGGCGAGACCCAGTACTTC TRBV7-2 . . TRBJ2-5
CASSLASGQGVPYEQYF TGCGCCAGCAGCTTGGCAAGTGGGCAGGGGGTCCCCTACGAGCAGTACTTC TRBV5-1 TRBD1 few TRBJ2-7
CSASETYSYNEQFF TGCAGTGCTAGCGAGACTTACTCCTACAATGAGCAGTTCTTC TRBV20-1 . . TRBJ2-1
CASSLKGVSYEQYF TGTGCCAGCAGTTTGAAAGGGGTCTCCTACGAGCAGTACTTC TRBV12-3/TRBV12-4 . few TRBJ2-7
CARRSYFSGSGTGELFF TGTGCCAGACGCTCGTATTTTAGCGGGAGTGGAACCGGGGAGCTGTTTTTT TRBV6-7 TRBD2 . TRBJ2-2
CASAQGMARGINEQFF TGTGCCAGCGCCCAAGGAATGGCCCGGGGGATTAATGAGCAGTTCTTC TRBV27 . few TRBJ2-1
CASSFRDGRDTIYF TGTGCCAGCAGCTTCCGGGACGGGCGGGACACCATATATTTT TRBV7-2 . . TRBJ1-3
CATSDAGRTEAFF TGTGCCACCAGTGACGCAGGGAGGACTGAAGCTTTCTTT TRBV24-1 . few TRBJ1-1
CASRSFKRGARGELFF TGTGCCAGCAGAAGCTTTAAGCGGGGGGCTCGTGGGGAGCTGTTTTTT TRBV28 TRBD2 many TRBJ2-2
CASKRDRESTDTQYF TGCGCCAGCAAACGGGACAGGGAAAGCACAGATACGCAGTATTTT TRBV5-1 TRBD1 few TRBJ2-3
CASSEDYTEAFF TGTGCCAGCAGCGAGGACTACACTGAAGCTTTCTTT TRBV5-5 . many TRBJ1-1
CASRKIPNTGELFF TGTGCCAGCAGAAAGATCCCGAACACCGGGGAGCTGTTTTTT TRBV28 . many TRBJ2-2
CASSLWARGLSSYNEQFF TGTGCCAGCAGCTTGTGGGCCAGGGGGCTTAGCTCCTACAATGAGCAGTTCTTC TRBV5-5 TRBD1 . TRBJ2-1